The next 26 T cell receptor beta chains were all read from a single sample in a study of T cell changes during pregnancy in multiple sclerosis. The assay was immunoSEQ multiplex PCR, and TCRdb's table has in-frame clones only and misses some. Of 50,000 or so clones listed, about 90% are singletons. This sample comprised CD4+ T cells from peripheral blood mononuclear cells, obtained in the second trimester of pregnancy. The receptors were gathered from a female donor with multiple sclerosis, enrolled in a pregnancy study.

The chain combines TRBV2 with TRBJ2-5, with D possibly TRBD1 on 6 matching bases. Germline values: CDR1 SNHLY, CDR2 FYNNEI. Trimming took off 7 bases at V and 3 bases at J, with 9 bases between the two ends. The CDR3 is 12 residues long. The DNA for the CDR3 is TGTGCCAGCACAGGGGACGAAGAGACCCAGTACTTC. This encodes CASTGDEETQYF.

Here the CDR3 DNA reads TGTGCCAGCAGCGTATCCGGGGGGGCGGGTAATGAGCAGTTCTTC. It specifies CASSVSGGAGNEQFF. The rearrangement joins TRBV9 to TRBJ2-1; 8 positions match TRBD2. This CDR3 comprises 15 residues. Unmatched junction bases numbered 7, after V lost 1 base and J lost 7 bases. Germline V CDR1 and CDR2: SGDLS, YYNGEE.

The chain uses TRBV6-5 and TRBJ2-2, with 7 bases fitting TRBD1. The trim removed 7 bases at V and 3 bases at J, leaving 5 bases unmatched. Germline V lookup: CDR1 MNHEY, CDR2 SVGAGI. The CDR3 runs to 14 residues. The CDR3 sequence: CASNRDSYTGELFF. As DNA, the CDR3 is TGTGCCAGCAATCGGGACAGTTACACCGGGGAGCTGTTTTTT.

This clone was seen a single time. The V and J genes are TRBV14 and TRBJ2-3; a weak D match, TRBD1 (5 bases). The CDR3 sequence is 15 residues long. Between the trimmed V and J ends, which lost 3 bases and 3 bases, there was a span of 13 bases. Germline loops: CDR1 SGHDN, CDR2 FVKESK. The CDR3 DNA reads TGTGCCAGCAGCCAGCAGGGTGGATGGACAGATACGCAGTATTTT. It translates to CASSQQGGWTDTQYF.

This chain links TRBV18 with TRBJ1-6; tentative D call: TRBD1 (5 bases). CDR1 and CDR2 from the germline V gene are KGHSH and LQKENI. The CDR3 contains 16 residues. V dropped 6 bases and J dropped 5 bases, with 17 bases sitting between them. The CDR3 spells CASSPRVRGNNSPLHF. The CDR3 nucleotides read TGTGCCAGCTCCCCCAGGGTCCGGGGGAATAATTCACCCCTCCACTTT.

This rearrangement joins TRBV5-1 to TRBJ1-5, with TRBD1 matching 10 bases. This CDR3 is built from 14 residues. CDR1 and CDR2 (germline): SGHRS, YFSETQ. The V segment lost 4 bases and the J segment 9 bases; nucleotides outside the gene matches: 7. The CDR3 DNA reads as TGCGCCAGCAGCCTAGGGACAGGGGATCGGCCCCAGCATTTT. This sequence encodes CASSLGTGDRPQHF.

This chain uses TRBV27 with TRBJ2-2; 7 positions match TRBD1. V shed 0 bases, J shed 5 bases, and the junction held 18 bases outside the gene matches. This CDR3 has 20 amino acids. Per germline, CDR1 MNHEY and CDR2 SMNVEV (reference sequence). CDR3 DNA sequence: TGTGCCAGCAGTTTATCCCCGCCCCAGGTGCAGGGGGTATGGACCGGGGAGCTGTTTTTT. This sequence encodes CASSLSPPQVQGVWTGELFF.

The chain recombines TRBV5-1 with TRBJ1-2; 7 bases map to TRBD1. Germline loops: CDR1 SGHRS, CDR2 YFSETQ. The CDR3 extends over 14 amino acids. The J segment lost 5 bases and the V segment lost 2 bases, leaving 6 bases of the junction unmatched. The CDR3: CASSFVTGEYGYTF. The CDR3, as DNA: TGCGCCAGCAGCTTCGTTACAGGGGAGTATGGCTACACCTTC. The full variable domain, completed using reference TRBV5-1 and TRBJ1-2, is KAGVTQTPRYLIKTRGQQVTLSCSPISGHRSVSWYQQTPGQGLQFLFEYFSETQRNKGNFPGRFSGRQFSNSRSEMNVSTLELGDSALYLCASSFVTGEYGYTFGSGTRLTVV.

The chain recombines TRBV27 with TRBJ1-1; D may be TRBD1 (6 bases). The CDR3 extends over 16 amino acids. Trimming cost V 2 bases and J 1 base, with 14 bases left between them. Germline V lookup: CDR1 MNHEY, CDR2 SMNVEV (reference sequence). CDR3 DNA sequence: TGTGCCAGCAGTTTAGCGGGGGGCGCGAAGAACACTGAAGCTTTCTTT. Residues: CASSLAGGAKNTEAFF.

This clone was seen only a few times. The chain joins TRBV25-1 to TRBJ2-3; a possible D gene is TRBD1 (6 bases). CDR3 length equals 15 residues. Trimming stripped 1 base from V and 1 base from J, with 9 bases between. The germline gives CDR1 MGHDK, CDR2 SYGVNS. This CDR3 is CASSESGAGTDTQYF. The DNA of the CDR3 is TGTGCCAGCAGTGAATCAGGGGCGGGCACAGATACGCAGTATTTT.

This chain connects TRBV7-2 to TRBJ2-1, with 7 bases that match TRBD2. The CDR3 runs to 16 residues. Germline loops: CDR1 SGHTA, CDR2 FQGNSA. Trimming at V came to 8 bases and at J to 11 bases, leaving 21 bases not matched to a gene. CDR3 nucleotides: TGTGCCAGCGGGAGCTCGAGCGGGGCGATACTAAACAAGCAGTTCTTC. Translation: CASGSSSGAILNKQFF.

J is TRBJ1-1 and V is TRBV7-9, with TRBD1 identical over 8 bases. CDR1 SEHNR and CDR2 FQNEAQ come from the germline V gene (reference sequence). Trimming cost V 5 bases and J 5 bases; bases outside gene matches: 10. The CDR3 covers 15 residues. The CDR3 nucleotides read TGTGCCAGCAGCCCTAAAGGACAGGGAAGGACTGAAGCTTTCTTT. This sequence encodes CASSPKGQGRTEAFF. Using reference TRBV7-9 and TRBJ1-1 for the parts outside the CDR3, the full variable domain is DTGVSQNPRHKITKRGQNVTFRCDPISEHNRLYWYRQTLGQGPEFLTYFQNEAQLEKSRLLSDRFSAERPKGSFSTLEIQRTEQGDSAMYLCASSPKGQGRTEAFFGQGTRLTVV.

V usage is TRBV7-9 and J usage is TRBJ2-5, with D possibly matching TRBD1 (5 bases). Trimming cost V 6 bases and J 5 bases, with 16 bases left between them. Germline V gene lookup returns CDR1 SEHNR and CDR2 FQNEAQ (reference sequence). The CDR3 is made up of 14 amino acids. The DNA of the CDR3 is TGTGCCAGCAGTTTTACCCAAGGGGCGGAGACCCAGTACTTC. It codes for CASSFTQGAETQYF. Looking up the rest from reference TRBV7-9 and TRBJ2-5 gives the full variable domain: DTGVSQNPRHKITKRGQNVTFRCDPISEHNRLYWYRQTLGQGPEFLTYFQNEAQLEKSRLLSDRFSAERPKGSFSTLEIQRTEQGDSAMYLCASSFTQGAETQYFGPGTRLLVL.

The chain is built from TRBV5-4 and TRBJ2-1, with a tentative D call TRBD2 (6 bases). The CDR3 contains 16 residues. From germline, CDR1 is SGHNT and CDR2 YYREEE (reference sequence). V was shortened by 4 bases and J by 5 bases, with 19 bases between the two germline ends. The CDR3 reads CASSKPEAGRNNEQFF. The CDR3, as DNA: TGTGCCAGCAGCAAACCCGAGGCGGGGCGGAACAATGAGCAGTTCTTC.

The CDR3 DNA follows: TGTGCCAGCAGTGCTTTAGGTCAGGGGATCTATGGCTACACCTTC. This sequence encodes CASSALGQGIYGYTF. The chain carries TRBV2 and TRBJ1-2; D might be TRBD1 (6 bases). The V gene lost 4 bases and the J gene lost 4 bases, with 16 bases spanning the gap. The CDR3 length is 15 residues. The germline gives CDR1 SNHLY, CDR2 FYNNEI.

The CDR3 region is CASTKAGGGTDTQYF. CDR3 coding DNA: TGTGCCAGCACCAAAGCGGGGGGAGGCACAGATACGCAGTATTTT. V usage is TRBV5-4 and J usage is TRBJ2-3, with 9 bases lining up with TRBD2. Losses at the gene ends were 6 bases for V and 1 base for J; bases not matched to a gene: 6. The CDR3 is 15 amino acids. Germline V CDR1 and CDR2: SGHNT, YYREEE (reference sequence).

This chain joins TRBV6-1 and TRBJ1-5; D might be TRBD1 (6 bases). Germline lookup yields CDR1 MNHNS and CDR2 SASEGT. V was pared by 3 bases and J by 2 bases, with 23 bases between. This CDR3 region has 19 residues. The CDR3 DNA follows: TGTGCCAGCAGTGACCAGGTGTTAACAGGGAAACCAGGCAATCAGCCCCAGCATTTT. Protein sequence: CASSDQVLTGKPGNQPQHF.

This clone was picked up one time. CDR3 sequence (DNA): TGTGCCAGCAGCACTCCTGACAGGGGTCTTGAGTACTTC. Protein: CASSTPDRGLEYF. This sequence joins TRBV5-6 and TRBJ2-7, with 8 bases lining up with TRBD1. Germline CDR1 SGHDT, CDR2 YYEEEE. The CDR3 is 13 amino acids. Trimming removed 4 bases from V and 11 bases from J; junction bases left unmatched: 11.

The CDR3 region is CASRSGGASTDTQYF. The DNA for the CDR3 is TGTGCCAGTCGTAGCGGGGGGGCGAGCACAGATACGCAGTATTTT. The chain has TRBV19 and TRBJ2-3, with 11 bases matching TRBD2. Germline CDR1 reads LNHDA; CDR2 reads SQIVND (reference sequence). Trimming cost V 8 bases and J 0 bases; bases outside gene matches: 4. This CDR3 region has 15 residues.

This chain uses TRBV15 with TRBJ2-5, with 14 positions matching TRBD2. The J segment lost 1 base and the V segment lost 1 base, leaving 2 bases of the junction unmatched. Germline lookup yields CDR1 LNHNV and CDR2 YYDKDF (reference sequence). The CDR3 is made up of 17 amino acids. In nucleotides, the CDR3 is TGTGCCACCAGCAGAGGGACTAGCGGGGGGACCCAAGAGACCCAGTACTTC. It encodes CATSRGTSGGTQETQYF.

This sequence joins TRBV30 and TRBJ1-5; TRBD1 agrees at 9 bases. Trimming at V came to 3 bases and at J to 4 bases, leaving 16 bases not matched to a gene. CDR3 length: 18 residues. From germline, CDR1 is GTSNPN and CDR2 SVGIG (reference sequence). The CDR3 protein is CAWSPVRTGGSGNQPQHF. For the CDR3, the DNA is TGTGCCTGGAGCCCCGTAAGAACAGGGGGCAGTGGGAATCAGCCCCAGCATTTT.

This sequence joins TRBV9 and TRBJ2-5, with 11 bases fitting TRBD2. CDR1 is SGDLS and CDR2 is YYNGEE in the germline V gene. Trimming removed 4 bases from V and 1 base from J; junction bases left unmatched: 9. The CDR3 spans 17 residues. The CDR3 nucleotides are TGTGCCAGCAGCCCAAATCTAGCGGGGGGACTCCAAGAGACCCAGTACTTC. It codes for CASSPNLAGGLQETQYF.

This clone was observed a handful of times. The chain has TRBV27 and TRBJ2-7, with D possibly being TRBD1 (6 bases). Germline assignment: CDR1 MNHEY and CDR2 SMNVEV (reference sequence). V lost 7 bases and J 2 bases, leaving 21 bases between the germline ends. This CDR3 has 16 amino acids. The CDR3 region is CASNDSPMDRPYEQYF. The CDR3 DNA reads as TGTGCCAGCAACGATTCCCCCATGGACAGACCCTACGAGCAGTACTTC.

The chain's CDR3 is CASRRQTNSPLHF. CDR3 sequence (DNA): TGTGCCAGCAGACGACAGACTAATTCACCCCTCCACTTT. The rearrangement joins TRBV11-2 to TRBJ1-6; weak D call: TRBD1 (5 bases). This CDR3 is built from 13 residues. Germline CDR1 and CDR2: SGHAT and FQNNGV. Trimming took off 6 bases at V and 6 bases at J, with 9 bases between the two ends.

This chain uses TRBV5-1 with TRBJ1-1; D is uncertain. CDR3 length: 12 amino acids. Trimming removed 2 bases at V and 3 bases at J, with 5 bases between. Germline CDR1 and CDR2: SGHRS and YFSETQ. Here the CDR3 DNA reads TGCGCCAGCAGCTTTAGAGACACTGAAGCTTTCTTT. Protein sequence: CASSFRDTEAFF.

The chain employs TRBV7-9 and TRBJ2-7; 14 nucleotides agree with TRBD2. The germline V gene has CDR1 SEHNR and CDR2 FQNEAQ (reference sequence). V shed 4 bases and J 3 bases; nucleotides not matched to a gene: 5. CDR3 length equals 16 residues. CDR3 DNA sequence: TGTGCCAGCAGCTATGGACTAGCGGGGGGAAACTACGAGCAGTACTTC. It is translated as CASSYGLAGGNYEQYF.